These 3 T cell receptor beta chains share one sample of origin, sequenced in a study of blood T cell repertoires in COVID-19. Some clones are missing from TCRdb's copy, which holds only in-frame ones; the method was immunoSEQ multiplex PCR. Of approximately 440,000 clones in the sample, roughly 88% were seen once. Sequenced sample: PBMCs or T cells enriched from blood (not recorded which). Receptors originate from a man younger than 30 who had recovered from COVID-19.

The chain combines TRBV5-1 with TRBJ2-2; D is undetermined. The CDR3 runs 13 residues. V lost 3 bases, J lost 7 bases, and 10 bases lay in between. Germline V gives CDR1 SGHRS, CDR2 YFSETQ. Here the CDR3 reads CASSSGGGGELFF. CDR3 nucleotide sequence: TGCGCCAGCAGCTCGGGTGGTGGCGGGGAGCTGTTTTTT.

V and J are TRBV7-3 and TRBJ1-1; no reliable D call. The CDR3 is 14 residues long. V shed 2 bases and J shed 4 bases, with 11 bases lying between them. In germline, CDR1 is SGHTA, CDR2 FQGTGA. CDR3 sequence (DNA): TGTGCCAGCAGCTTAGCCGGGGTAGGCACTGAAGCTTTCTTT. Protein: CASSLAGVGTEAFF.

The V gene is TRBV11-1, the J gene TRBJ1-1, with 9 bases fitting TRBD1. CDR3 length: 14 residues. J gave up 5 bases and V 4 bases, and 5 bases lay outside the gene matches. Germline V gene data show CDR1 as SGHAT and CDR2 as FQDESV (reference sequence). The chain's CDR3 is CASSSQGARTEAFF. CDR3 sequence (DNA): TGTGCCAGCAGCTCACAGGGGGCGAGGACTGAAGCTTTCTTT.